This T cell receptor (beta chain) originates from a study of Ad26.COV2.S vaccination and SARS-CoV-2 variants. Study results and limitations: Spike-specific CD8+ and CD4+ T cell responses reportedly showed substantial breadth after vaccination.

As concerns this clone: Its antigen is unidentified.

From germline, CDR1 is WSHSY and CDR2 SAAADI. Deletions cut 6 bases from V and 3 bases from J, with 11 bases between. This CDR3 has 14 amino acids. Assay used: immunoSEQ multiplex PCR; TCRdb lists only in-frame clones, some missing. Here the sample spans about 420,000 clones, more than 75% being singletons. Treatment reported: around 19 received Ad26.COV2.S at low or high dose, single or two shots; 5 received placebo; per-sample allocation not given. Sampling was performed 63 days after the first vaccine or placebo injection. Expression of Wuhan-strain SARS-CoV-2 spike came from the Ad26 vector that formed the vaccine.

The TCR was taken from a person aged 18-60 years who received the Ad26.COV2.S COVID-19 vaccine or a placebo. The input for sequencing was peripheral blood, taken in a trial of Ad26.COV2.S vaccine versus placebo. V gene TRBV10-2 combines with J gene TRBJ1-4, with D tentatively TRBD1 (5 bases). The CDR3 reads CASSPGSPNEKLFF. The CDR3 bases are TGCGCCAGCAGCCCAGGGTCCCCTAATGAAAAACTGTTTTTT.